A selection of T cell receptor beta chains follows, all from one sample in a study of human T cells and chemical hapten exposure. One entry per CDR3 protein, called by TCRdb with MiXCR from the RACE reads. The data contain 350,000 to 450,000 distinct CDR3 sequences, 5% to 6.5% of them singletons. Here the sequenced sample was whole blood, taken in connection with sensitization to the hapten diphenylcyclopropenone (DPC). These receptors were collected from a woman aged 50 to 60 with alopecia areata. Some clones in this sample may be carry-over from other donors' samples. The CDR3 runs from the conserved cysteine through the conserved F or W. A D gene is named only where the DNA matches it firmly. Some rows have no size entry. The others give once, few or many, or a class for an expanded clone.

abundance	len	d_gene	v_gene	j_gene	CDR3nt	CDR3aa
many	15	TRBD2	TRBV9	TRBJ2-5	TGTGCCAGCAGCGTAGGTCGGCGGGGGTACGAGACCCAGTACTTC	CASSVGRRGYETQYF
many	13	NA	TRBV6-2/TRBV6-3	TRBJ2-7	TGTGCCAGCTCGCCAACTGTCTCCTACGAGCAGTACTTC	CASSPTVSYEQYF
many	15	TRBD2	TRBV10-3	TRBJ2-3	TGTGCCATCAGTGAATATGCGGGAGGCACAGATACGCAGTATTTT	CAISEYAGGTDTQYF
many	15	NA	TRBV21-1	TRBJ2-5	TGTGCCAGCAGCCGACTACAGGGGCTTCAAGAGACCCAGTACTTC	CASSRLQGLQETQYF
NA	16	TRBD2	TRBV4-2	TRBJ2-3	TGTGCCAGCAGCCAAGGCGATAGCGGGGGTACAGATACGCAGTATTTT	CASSQGDSGGTDTQYF
many	14	TRBD1	TRBV7-7	TRBJ2-5	TGTGCCAGCAGCTTTGACAGGGGCACAGAGACCCAGTACTTC	CASSFDRGTETQYF
many	14	NA	TRBV10-3	TRBJ2-7	TGTGCCATCAGTAATGTGGGAGGGGGTGACGAGCAGTACTTC	CAISNVGGGDEQYF
few	12	NA	TRBV3-1	TRBJ2-1	TGTGCCAGCAGTGCTACTCGCAATGAGCAGTTCTTC	CASSATRNEQFF
NA	14	NA	TRBV12-3/TRBV12-4	TRBJ1-5	TGTGCCAGCAGTCCAGGGTCTCGCAATCAGCCCCAGCATTTT	CASSPGSRNQPQHF
NA	14	NA	TRBV18	TRBJ1-2	TGTGCCAGCTCACCATCGGACGGTCAATATGGCTACACCTTC	CASSPSDGQYGYTF
many	14	NA	TRBV12-3/TRBV12-4	TRBJ2-2	TGTGCCAGCAGTTTCTCCGGGTTCACCGGGGAGCTGTTTTTT	CASSFSGFTGELFF
few	16	TRBD1	TRBV2	TRBJ2-3	TGTGCCAGCAGTCGCGGTCGGACAGGGGGGACAGATACGCAGTATTTT	CASSRGRTGGTDTQYF
few	13	TRBD2	TRBV2	TRBJ2-3	TGTGCCAGCAGCGGTAGCGGGACAGATACGCAGTATTTT	CASSGSGTDTQYF
many	13	NA	TRBV29-1	TRBJ2-2	TGCAGCGTTGAGAGTCCGAACACCGGGGAGCTGTTTTTT	CSVESPNTGELFF
many	12	NA	TRBV5-1	TRBJ2-5	TGCGCCAGCGGAGTTGGGAAAGAGACCCAGTACTTC	CASGVGKETQYF
few	14	NA	TRBV7-9	TRBJ2-1	TGTGCCAGCAGCTTAGTATATCAGCCCGGGGAGCAGTTCTTC	CASSLVYQPGEQFF
NA	14	TRBD2	TRBV9	TRBJ2-1	TGTGCCAGCAGCGTAGACAGCGGGGGTGCCCAGGGGCTCTTC	CASSVDSGGAQGLF
many	13	NA	TRBV3-1	TRBJ2-5	TGTGCCAGCAGCCCTCCGACTAGAGAGACCCAGTACTTC	CASSPPTRETQYF
many	11	NA	TRBV29-1	TRBJ1-2	TGCAGCGTTCCCGGGGGCTATGGCTACACCTTC	CSVPGGYGYTF
many	13	NA	TRBV29-1	TRBJ1-5	TGCAGCGTAGGAGACGGACTCAATCAGCCCCAGCATTTT	CSVGDGLNQPQHF